The clone carrying this T cell receptor (beta chain) was found once. This sample is part of a study of blood T cell repertoires in COVID-19. Across 20 to 25 US areas, participants ranged in age from about 18 to 100 years. The CDR3 runs 16 residues. Germline CDR1 is SGDLS and CDR2 is YYNGEE. The ends lost 4 bases at V and 5 bases at J; junction bases unmatched: 11. Clones were read by immunoSEQ multiplex PCR, and TCRdb kept only the in-frame ones, dropping some. The sample includes 250,000 to 400,000 clones, 85% seen only once; the top ten take about 1.9%. The sequenced sample consisted of PBMCs or T cells enriched from blood (not recorded which). The source is a woman in her twenties or thirties who had been exposed to COVID-19. The chain couples TRBV9 to TRBJ1-2, with 10 bases fitting TRBD1. CDR3 DNA: TGTGCCAGCAGCCCACCCCGGACAGGGGGGGGGTATGGCTACACCTTC. This translates into CASSPPRTGGGYGYTF. Full variable domain (remainder filled in from reference TRBV9 and TRBJ1-2): DSGVTQTPKHLITATGQRVTLRCSPRSGDLSVYWYQQSLDQGLQFLIQYYNGEERAKGNILERFSAQQFPDLHSELNLSSLELGDSALYFCASSPPRTGGGYGYTFGSGTRLTVV.